This TCR beta chain came from a study of glioma-infiltrating T cells (TCRdb year 2016). Concerning the study at large: The study sequenced TCR alpha- and beta-chain repertoires from glioma tissue, from non-neoplastic brain tissue and from matched peripheral blood mononuclear cells. To measure how far tissue and blood T-cell populations diverged, each tissue-infiltrating repertoire was compared against the peripheral blood repertoire of the same patient. Three low-grade glioma patients, eight or nine primary glioblastoma patients and three non-glioma patients contributing non-neoplastic brain tissue were included in the paired cohort.

Notes on this clonotype: Which antigen it targets is not known. Qualities for individual bases were not recorded, and no much larger clone is one base off.

For CDR1 and CDR2, the germline V gene (reference sequence) lists DFQATT and SNEGSKA. V is pruned by 7 bases and J by 0 bases, leaving 5 bases of the junction without a gene match. Reading from cysteine to phenylalanine, the CDR3 counts 13 amino acids. The sequence is cut down to CDR3 DNA, 39 bases in frame from base 1. Study-level results and caveats: VJ-independent divergence between tissue and blood was lower than expected in non-neoplastic patients but higher than expected in all gliomas, particularly low-grade gliomas. Group comparisons were based on small numbers of patients: three non-neoplastic, three low-grade glioma and about 8 glioblastoma patients. Only a very small number of CDR3 sequences turned up in both tissue and blood, a result put down to high CDR3 diversity combined with limited sampling.

The iRepertoire nested amplicon-rescue multiplex PCR (arm-PCR) platform was used to amplify TCR alpha and beta CDR3 regions from RNA. For one-step reverse transcription and amplification, about 100-450 ng of tissue mRNA or PBMC total RNA was used as input. Following bead purification, Illumina adapters were added through a secondary multiplex PCR, and the libraries were then gel-purified between 200 and 400 bp. The libraries contained internal 6-nucleotide barcodes that were used for demultiplexing. The libraries were sequenced on an Illumina MiSeq using 2x220 or 2x250 nucleotide paired-end reads. The study's processing was this. Paired reads were merged using FLASH 1.2.11 and were aligned to the GRCh37 human genome using BWA-MEM, after which TRA and TRB reads were extracted. For V and J assignment, an IMGT-derived reference of cassette sequences and CDR3 motifs that included pseudogenes was used. Reads were translated in three frames, and productive CDR3s were defined by a C…FGXG motif without stop codons. Clonotypes were defined as unique combinations of V-J cassette pair and CDR3 amino acid sequence. Reads were filtered by Hamming distance, with the threshold set by the sequence error rate of each sample in mapped regions. TCRdb ran its own pipeline on the public reads, namely fastp trimming at Q25 and MiXCR clone calling, and kept in-frame beta chains. Records with the same CDR3 protein are collapsed into one entry carrying the most frequent genes and DNA. The V and J calls here are based on TCRdb, not the publication. The table for this sample lists over 120,000 distinct CDR3 sequences; approximately 40% of them were counted only once. The ten largest clones take up around 20% of the sample.

The TCR comes from a human donor with low-grade glioma or glioblastoma, undergoing nonglioma brain surgery, or in good health (not recorded which). Sequenced input: glioma tissue, nonneoplastic brain tissue, or PBMCs (not recorded which). The V and J genes are TRBV20-1 and TRBJ1-2, and 7 bases in between align with TRBD1. The sequenced DNA is TGCAGTGTCCAGGGGGGGACTAACTATGGCTACACCTTC. Its translation is CSVQGGTNYGYTF.